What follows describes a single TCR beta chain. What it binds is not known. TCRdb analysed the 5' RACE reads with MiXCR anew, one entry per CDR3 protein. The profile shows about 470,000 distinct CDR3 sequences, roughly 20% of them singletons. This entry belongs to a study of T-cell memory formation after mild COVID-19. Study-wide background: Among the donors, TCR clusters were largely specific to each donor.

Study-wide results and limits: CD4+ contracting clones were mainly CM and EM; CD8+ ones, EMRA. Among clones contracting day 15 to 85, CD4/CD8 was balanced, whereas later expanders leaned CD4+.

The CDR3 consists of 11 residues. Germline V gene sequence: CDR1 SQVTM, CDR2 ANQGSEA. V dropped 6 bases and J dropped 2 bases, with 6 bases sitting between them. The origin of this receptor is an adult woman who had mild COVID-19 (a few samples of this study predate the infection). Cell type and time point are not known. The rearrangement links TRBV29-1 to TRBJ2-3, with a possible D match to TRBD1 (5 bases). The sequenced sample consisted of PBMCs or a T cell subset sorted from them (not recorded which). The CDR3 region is CSVGHTDTQYF. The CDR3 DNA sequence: TGCAGCGTGGGGCACACAGATACGCAGTATTTT.